What follows are 17 T cell receptor beta chains derived from one specimen sequenced in a study of blood T cell repertoires in COVID-19. The table came from immunoSEQ multiplex PCR; TCRdb's copy has only in-frame clones and leaves some out. The sample carries 150,000 to 200,000 clones, 60% to 85% recorded once. The sequenced sample consisted of peripheral blood. Receptor source: a man aged 55 to 70 with active or convalescent COVID-19.

This clone was seen more than once but under ten times. Other DNA sequences in the same sample also yield this CDR3. The chain carries TRBV10-3 and TRBJ1-1; D is ambiguous. The germline CDR1 and CDR2 sequences are ENHRY and SYGVKD. The CDR3 contains 14 residues. Trimming took off 0 bases at V and 1 base at J, with 6 bases between the two ends. The CDR3 DNA sequence: TGTGCCATCAGTGAGTCGGCAAAGAACACTGAAGCTTTCTTT. It is translated as CAISESAKNTEAFF.

On this clone: This CDR3 is also generated by other DNA sequences in the sample. The chain has TRBV12-3 or TRBV12-4 and TRBJ1-2; 7 nucleotides line up with TRBD1. The CDR3 is made up of 13 amino acids. V gave up 1 base and J gave up 6 bases; unmatched junction bases: 2. CDR3 sequence reads: CASSLGGGDGYTF. CDR3 bases: TGTGCCAGCAGTTTAGGAGGGGGCGATGGCTACACCTTC.

This sequence joins TRBV10-2 and TRBJ2-1; TRBD2 aligns across 15 bases. This CDR3 contains 14 residues. The V segment lost 6 bases and the J segment 7 bases; nucleotides outside the gene matches: 1. The germline V gene encodes CDR1 WSHSY and CDR2 SAAADI. CDR3: CASSGLAGGNEQFF. The CDR3 nucleotides read TGCGCCAGCAGCGGACTAGCGGGAGGGAATGAGCAGTTCTTC.

V usage is TRBV30 and J usage is TRBJ1-1, with D perhaps matching TRBD1 (6 bases). The V end lost 2 bases, the J end lost 8 bases, and 12 bases lay between the germline ends. This CDR3 contains 12 residues. Germline-derived CDR1 and CDR2 are GTSNPN and SVGIG (reference sequence). The CDR3 reads CAWSPTQGEAFF. Written as DNA, the CDR3 is TGTGCCTGGAGTCCCACTCAGGGGGAAGCTTTCTTT.

The genes are TRBV12-5 and TRBJ2-3, with TRBD2 matching 8 bases. V gave up 5 bases and J gave up 3 bases; unmatched junction bases: 13. The CDR3 length is 17 residues. The V gene's germline CDR1 is LGHNT and CDR2 FRNRAP. Written as DNA, the CDR3 is TGTGCTAGTGGTCCTGGGGCGGGGGGTAGCGGGACAGATACGCAGTATTTT. This translates into CASGPGAGGSGTDTQYF.

The V and J genes are TRBV9 and TRBJ2-5; 9 bases align to TRBD1. Germline CDR1 reads SGDLS; CDR2 reads YYNGEE. The J segment lost 5 bases and the V segment lost 0 bases, leaving 5 bases of the junction unmatched. The CDR3 spans 15 residues. Written as DNA, the CDR3 is TGTGCCAGCAGCGTAGCACAGGGGGCGAGGGAGACCCAGTACTTC. Translating it yields CASSVAQGARETQYF.

In this sample, this clone turned up once. The chain links TRBV9 to TRBJ2-7; TRBD2 aligns across 7 bases. The V segment lost 1 base and the J segment 4 bases; nucleotides outside the gene matches: 8. Germline lookup yields CDR1 SGDLS and CDR2 YYNGEE. There are 15 residues in the CDR3. The CDR3, as DNA: TGTGCCAGCAGCGTATCTGAGCGGGAAGGTTACGAGCAGTACTTC. Amino acid sequence: CASSVSEREGYEQYF.

This rearrangement joins TRBV20-1 to TRBJ2-2; TRBD2 matches at 10 bases. V trimming: 3 bases; J trimming: 1 base; junction bases outside the gene matches: 5. The V gene's germline CDR1 is DFQATT and CDR2 SNEGSKA (reference sequence). This CDR3 region has 16 residues. CDR3 sequence (DNA): TGCAGTGCTAGTCACAGCGGGAGGGGGAACACCGGGGAGCTGTTTTTT. Amino acids: CSASHSGRGNTGELFF.

The genes are TRBV18 and TRBJ2-5; 8 nucleotides agree with TRBD1. Per germline, CDR1 KGHSH and CDR2 LQKENI. CDR3 length equals 15 residues. With 4 bases clipped from V and 5 bases from J, the junction kept 9 bases outside the gene matches. The CDR3 reads CASSRNGQGGETQYF. The CDR3 DNA is TGTGCCAGCTCACGGAACGGACAGGGTGGGGAGACCCAGTACTTC.

The chain employs TRBV7-7 and TRBJ2-5; 8 positions agree with TRBD1. Germline CDR1 and CDR2: SSHAT and FNYEAQ (reference sequence). Trimming cost V 10 bases and J 1 base; bases outside gene matches: 8. There are 14 residues in the CDR3. Here the CDR3 reads CATSDRALQETQYF. As DNA, the CDR3 is TGTGCCACCTCGGACAGGGCGCTCCAAGAGACCCAGTACTTC.

The V gene is TRBV24-1, the J gene TRBJ1-2; D uncertain. V was cut by 6 bases and J by 7 bases, with 8 bases left in between. The CDR3 spans 11 residues. CDR1 is KGHDR, CDR2 SFDVKD, per germline. The CDR3 reads CATSSGLGYTF. The CDR3 DNA reads TGTGCCACCAGTAGCGGTCTTGGCTACACCTTC.

This clone appeared a single time. V usage is TRBV28 and J usage is TRBJ2-1, with a weak D call TRBD1 (5 bases). The CDR3 is 17 amino acids. V dropped 6 bases and J dropped 4 bases, with 22 bases sitting between them. Germline V gene lookup returns CDR1 MDHEN and CDR2 SYDVKM. In DNA, the CDR3 is TGTGCCAGCAGCTCAGACGTAACCCGTGGGGCTTACAATGAGCAGTTCTTC. This codes for CASSSDVTRGAYNEQFF.

This sequence joins TRBV7-3 and TRBJ2-1, with TRBD2 matching over 10 bases. There are 16 residues in the CDR3. V shed 3 bases, J shed 5 bases, and the junction held 7 bases outside the gene matches. Germline V CDR1 and CDR2: SGHTA, FQGTGA. The CDR3 region is CASSFLAGAADNEQFF. Here the CDR3 DNA reads TGTGCCAGCAGCTTTCTAGCGGGAGCGGCGGACAATGAGCAGTTCTTC.

The chain carries TRBV5-4 and TRBJ2-3, with D possibly being TRBD1 (5 bases). The CDR3 totals 13 residues. Germline V lookup: CDR1 SGHNT, CDR2 YYREEE (reference sequence). The germline V and J ends were trimmed by 4 bases and 5 bases, with 11 bases remaining between them. The chain's CDR3 is CASSVSGLDTQYF. Written as DNA, the CDR3 is TGTGCCAGCAGCGTGTCAGGGTTAGATACGCAGTATTTT.

The rearrangement links TRBV6-1 to TRBJ1-1; perhaps TRBD1 as D (6 bases). Germline V gene sequence: CDR1 MNHNS, CDR2 SASEGT. V was shortened by 2 bases and J by 0 bases, with 13 bases between the two germline ends. CDR3 size: 16 residues. CDR3 sequence reads: CASSEYRGGLNTEAFF. The CDR3 nucleotides read TGTGCCAGCAGTGAATATCGCGGGGGCCTGAACACTGAAGCTTTCTTT.

The chain uses TRBV11-3 and TRBJ1-6; the match to TRBD1 covers 10 bases. V gave up 4 bases and J gave up 9 bases; unmatched junction bases: 9. The CDR3 contains 16 residues. Germline CDR1 is SGHNT and CDR2 is YENEEA. The CDR3 sequence is CASSSRQGARRSPLHF. Here the CDR3 DNA reads TGTGCCAGCAGCTCCCGACAGGGGGCGCGACGTTCACCCCTCCACTTT.

This sequence joins TRBV4-1 and TRBJ2-3; D possibly corresponds to TRBD1 (6 bases). The CDR3 runs to 15 residues. Trimming shortened V by 1 base and J by 0 bases, and 8 bases separated the two germline ends. Germline CDR1 reads MGHRA; CDR2 reads YSYEKL. The CDR3 DNA sequence: TGCGCCAGCAGCCAAGTGGACAGAAGCACAGATACGCAGTATTTT. It specifies CASSQVDRSTDTQYF.